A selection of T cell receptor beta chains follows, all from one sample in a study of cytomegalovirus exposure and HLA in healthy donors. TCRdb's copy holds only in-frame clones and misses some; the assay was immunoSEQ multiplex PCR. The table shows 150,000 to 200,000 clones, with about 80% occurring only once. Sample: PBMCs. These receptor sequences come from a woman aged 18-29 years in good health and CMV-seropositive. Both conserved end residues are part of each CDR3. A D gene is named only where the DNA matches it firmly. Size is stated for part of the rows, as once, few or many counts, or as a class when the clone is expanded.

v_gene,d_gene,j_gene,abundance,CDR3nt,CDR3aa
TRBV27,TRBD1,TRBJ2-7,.,TGTGCCAGCATCGGGTACAGGGGTCACTACGAGCAGTACTTC,CASIGYRGHYEQYF
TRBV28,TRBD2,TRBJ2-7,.,TGTGCCAGCGATCAATGGTCTCTAGCGGGGTCCTACGAGCAGTACTTC,CASDQWSLAGSYEQYF
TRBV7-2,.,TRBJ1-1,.,TGTGCCAGCAATCCGGGGGGGTCGGGCACTGAAGCTTTCTTT,CASNPGGSGTEAFF
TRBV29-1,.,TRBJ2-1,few,TGCAGCGCCGAAGGAGGGGGGGATGAGCAGTTCTTC,CSAEGGGDEQFF
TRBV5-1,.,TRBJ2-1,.,TGCGCCAGCAGCCCCGGGGGCTCCTACAATGAGCAGTTCTTC,CASSPGGSYNEQFF
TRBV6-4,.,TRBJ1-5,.,TGTGCCAGCAGTGAAGGGACAACTCAGCCCCAGCATTTT,CASSEGTTQPQHF
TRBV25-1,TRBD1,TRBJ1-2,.,TGTGCCAGCAGTGCAAGGACAGGGACCGGCTACACCTTC,CASSARTGTGYTF
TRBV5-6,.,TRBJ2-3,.,TGTGCCAGCACCCTAGGAGATACGCAGTATTTT,CASTLGDTQYF
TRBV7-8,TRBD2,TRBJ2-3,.,TGTGCCAGCAGCTACGGGACTACCAAGCCTAGCACAGATACGCAGTATTTT,CASSYGTTKPSTDTQYF
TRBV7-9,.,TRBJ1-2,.,TGTGCCAGCAGCTCAGCAACAGGAGCGGGGGGCTACACCTTC,CASSSATGAGGYTF
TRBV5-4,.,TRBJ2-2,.,TGTGCCAGCAGTTTTGGGGGCAGCTTGGGGGAGCTGTTTTTT,CASSFGGSLGELFF
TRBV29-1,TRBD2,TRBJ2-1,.,TGCAGCGTCGCCGGGACTAGCGGGGCTCCCCTTGACAATGAGCAGTTCTTC,CSVAGTSGAPLDNEQFF
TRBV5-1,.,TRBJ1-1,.,TGCGCCAGCAGCTTGGTTATTTCAGGGCCAAACACTGAAGCTTTCTTT,CASSLVISGPNTEAFF
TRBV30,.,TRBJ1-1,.,TGTGCCTGGAAAGGGGTCCTGGAGTCGGATGAAGCTTTCTTT,CAWKGVLESDEAFF
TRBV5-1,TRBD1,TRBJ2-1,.,TGCGCCAGCAGACCTGCCCGGGACAGAGACAATGAGCAGTTCTTC,CASRPARDRDNEQFF
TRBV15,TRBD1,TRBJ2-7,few,TGTGCCACCAGCACCGGACAGGGGTTGTCCTACGAGCAGTACTTC,CATSTGQGLSYEQYF
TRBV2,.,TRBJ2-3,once,TGTGCCAGCAGTCGCGTACCCGCTCCTACAGATACGCAGTATTTT,CASSRVPAPTDTQYF
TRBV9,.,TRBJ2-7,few,TGTGCCAGCAGCCTCCTTGCGGGTGGGGAGCAGTACTTC,CASSLLAGGEQYF
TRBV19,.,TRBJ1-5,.,TGTGCCAGTAGGACGCAGGGGAGCAACCAGCCCCAGCATTTT,CASRTQGSNQPQHF
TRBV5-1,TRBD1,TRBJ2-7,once,TGCGCCAGCAGAACCGGGACAGCCTACGAGCAGTACTTC,CASRTGTAYEQYF
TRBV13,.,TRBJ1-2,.,TGTGCCAGCAAGTATATAGCGACCACGGCTAACTATGGCTACACCTTC,CASKYIATTANYGYTF
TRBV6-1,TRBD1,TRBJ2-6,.,TGTGCCAGCAGCAAACAGGGGGATGGGGCCAACGTCCTGACTTTC,CASSKQGDGANVLTF
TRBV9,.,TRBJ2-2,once,TGTGCCAGCACCCAAGCCCTCTATCCGACAGGGAACACCGGGGAGCTGTTTTTT,CASTQALYPTGNTGELFF
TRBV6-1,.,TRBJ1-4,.,TGTGCCAGCTGGGCAGAGACTATAAATGAAAAACTGTTTTTT,CASWAETINEKLFF
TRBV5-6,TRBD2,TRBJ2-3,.,TGTGCCAGCAGCTCCGCGGGGGGGACATTGAGCACAGATACGCAGTATTTT,CASSSAGGTLSTDTQYF
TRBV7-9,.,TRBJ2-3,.,TGTGCCAGCAGCTTAGGGGCTCTGACGGGCACAGATACGCAGTATTTT,CASSLGALTGTDTQYF
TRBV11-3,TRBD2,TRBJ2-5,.,TGTGCCAGCAGCTCCCCCTTTACTAGCGGGGTTGAGACCCAGTACTTC,CASSSPFTSGVETQYF
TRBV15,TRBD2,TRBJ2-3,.,TGTGCCACCAGCAACGCGGGGGGCGCAGATACGCAGTATTTT,CATSNAGGADTQYF